The clone carrying this TCR beta chain was found a few times. CDR3 length: 16 residues. With 0 bases clipped from V and 4 bases from J, the junction kept 8 bases outside the gene matches. The germline gives CDR1 LGHNA, CDR2 YSLEER. A J-beta primer mix and a sample-barcoded 5' primer were used in a second PCR of about 7 to 11 cycles. One entry per CDR3 protein, called by TCRdb with MiXCR from the 5' RACE reads. The sample consists of 650,000 to 700,000 distinct CDR3 sequences, 32% of them appearing once. The sample comes from a study of blood T cells in healthy people across ages. Sequenced: blood. V and J are TRBV4-3 and TRBJ1-2; 7 nucleotides match TRBD1. The sequence was collected from a woman older than 75 in good health. CDR3 in amino acids: CASSQDAGQRFYGYTF. CDR3 in DNA: TGCGCCAGCAGCCAAGATGCGGGACAGCGATTCTATGGCTACACCTTC.